Listed below are T cell receptor beta chains from one sample, sequenced in a study of blood T cell repertoires in COVID-19. Generated by immunoSEQ multiplex PCR, the TCRdb table keeps only in-frame clones and is missing some. Here the sample spans some 250,000 clones, roughly 93% being singletons. Sequencing was carried out using PBMCs or T cells enriched from blood (not recorded which). Receptor source: a woman between 40 and 55 years old with acute COVID-19. Both conserved end residues are part of each CDR3. D genes are given only for firm matches.

D,V,J,CDR3,DNA
-,TRBV5-6,TRBJ1-4,CASSLQEGEKLFF,TGTGCCAGCAGTTTACAGGAAGGCGAAAAACTGTTTTTT
TRBD1,TRBV7-2,TRBJ1-2,CASSLDGTGISYGYTF,TGTGCCAGCAGCTTGGACGGGACAGGTATTTCCTATGGCTACACCTTC
TRBD1,TRBV7-2,TRBJ2-1,CASSQTGGKDEQFF,TGTGCCAGCAGCCAGACAGGGGGCAAGGATGAGCAGTTCTTC
-,TRBV27,TRBJ1-6,CASSVEAYNSPLHF,TGTGCCAGCAGTGTAGAGGCTTATAATTCACCCCTCCACTTT
TRBD1,TRBV29-1,TRBJ1-1,CSVRQGLNTEAFF,TGCAGCGTCCGACAGGGGCTGAACACTGAAGCTTTCTTT
-,TRBV7-9,TRBJ1-6,CASSPAGGSSYNSPLHF,TGTGCCAGCAGCCCTGCTGGGGGCAGCTCCTATAATTCACCCCTCCACTTT
-,TRBV7-2,TRBJ2-7,CASSLGAPGQISYEQYF,TGTGCCAGCAGCTTAGGGGCCCCCGGACAGATCTCCTACGAGCAGTACTTC
-,TRBV5-1,TRBJ1-2,CASSSQGNGYTF,TGCGCCAGCAGCTCTCAGGGGAATGGCTACACCTTC
TRBD2,TRBV2,TRBJ2-1,CASSPEAGRGSKQFF,TGTGCCAGCAGCCCAGAGGCAGGGAGGGGTTCCAAGCAGTTCTTC
TRBD1,TRBV13,TRBJ1-1,CASREGQKNTEAFF,TGTGCCAGCAGGGAGGGACAGAAGAACACTGAAGCTTTCTTT
-,TRBV6-5,TRBJ1-2,CASSYSAGSNYGYTF,TGTGCCAGCAGTTACTCGGCAGGTTCTAACTATGGCTACACCTTC
TRBD1,TRBV20-1,TRBJ2-7,CSARTGFEQYF,TGCAGTGCGAGGACAGGGTTCGAGCAGTACTTC